This is a list of T cell receptor beta chains from one sample in a study of control samples from healthy donors and cancer patients. TCRdb's table, derived via immunoSEQ multiplex PCR, lists solely in-frame clones and lacks some. The sample shows 60,000 to 75,000 clones, 84% of them seen only once. Material: blood. These receptors originate from a middle-aged man in good health. Each CDR3 is given with its conserved first and last residue. A D gene is named only where the DNA matches it firmly. A clone size is listed for some rows: how often the clone was seen (once, few, many), or a class if it is expanded.

cdr3_length j_call v_call d_call clone_size cdr3_aa cdr3_nt
16 TRBJ2-5 TRBV5-5 TRBD2 . CASSLNSGGAIETQYF TGTGCCAGCAGCTTGAATAGCGGGGGGGCCATAGAGACCCAGTACTTC
15 TRBJ1-5 TRBV28 TRBD1 few CASNLGRGISQPQHF TGTGCCAGCAACCTGGGCAGGGGGATTTCTCAGCCCCAGCATTTT
13 TRBJ1-1 TRBV2 . . CASGTETRTEAFF TGTGCCAGCGGGACGGAGACGAGGACTGAAGCTTTCTTT
15 TRBJ1-1 TRBV6-2/TRBV6-3 . . CASSPTIRHGTEAFF TGTGCCAGCAGCCCAACTATTCGACACGGCACTGAAGCTTTCTTT
15 TRBJ1-3 TRBV19 . . CASSARGGGGNTIYF TGTGCCAGTAGTGCCCGCGGGGGCGGTGGAAACACCATATATTTT
14 TRBJ1-3 TRBV19 . . CASSITRTGNTIYF TGTGCCAGTAGTATTACCAGGACTGGAAACACCATATATTTT
16 TRBJ2-3 TRBV11-2 . . CASSLVGQGGTDTQYF TGTGCCAGCAGCTTAGTGGGGCAGGGGGGGACAGATACGCAGTATTTT
13 TRBJ1-1 TRBV9 . . CASTSDGRTEAFF TGTGCCAGCACCTCTGACGGGCGGACTGAAGCTTTCTTT
13 TRBJ2-2 TRBV7-3 . . CASSLAGPGELFF TGTGCCAGCAGCTTAGCGGGGCCCGGGGAGCTGTTTTTT
11 TRBJ1-1 TRBV7-9 . . CASSLNTEAFF TGTGCCAGCAGCCTCAACACTGAAGCTTTCTTT
13 TRBJ1-5 TRBV18 . once CASSPGGDQPQHF TGTGCCAGCTCACCAGGGGGTGACCAGCCCCAGCATTTT
15 TRBJ1-1 TRBV19 TRBD1 . CASSPDRGQDTEAFF TGTGCCAGTAGTCCCGACAGGGGGCAGGACACTGAAGCTTTCTTT
13 TRBJ1-2 TRBV6-5 . . CASSTGTAYGYTF TGTGCCAGCAGTACGGGGACCGCTTATGGCTACACCTTC
13 TRBJ1-2 TRBV29-1 . . CSVERTVLRGYTF TGCAGCGTTGAGAGGACAGTTCTCCGTGGCTACACCTTC
15 TRBJ1-3 TRBV6-5 . . CASSNYREPGNTIYF TGTGCCAGCAGCAACTACAGGGAGCCTGGAAACACCATATATTTT
16 TRBJ1-4 TRBV7-6 . . CASSSRAREEREKLFF TGTGCCAGCAGCTCCCGGGCGAGGGAGGAACGTGAAAAACTGTTTTTT
17 TRBJ2-3 TRBV11-2 TRBD2 few CASSLRLAGGRTDTQYF TGTGCCAGCAGCTTGAGACTAGCGGGGGGACGCACAGATACGCAGTATTTT
12 TRBJ1-2 TRBV6-5 . . CASTRGVGGYTF TGTGCCAGCACCCGGGGGGTCGGGGGCTACACCTTC
13 TRBJ1-2 TRBV12-3/TRBV12-4 . . CASTQQLGYGYTF TGTGCCAGCACACAACAGTTGGGCTATGGCTACACCTTC
18 TRBJ2-1 TRBV19 TRBD2 many CASSVLTPQRELSNEQFF TGTGCCAGTAGTGTTCTGACCCCCCAGCGGGAGTTAAGTAATGAGCAGTTCTTC
15 TRBJ1-5 TRBV27 . . CASSPLEYSNQPQHF TGTGCCAGCAGTCCCCTAGAATATAGCAATCAGCCCCAGCATTTT
15 TRBJ2-3 TRBV7-6 . . CASSLDGGHTDTQYF TGTGCCAGCAGCTTAGACGGGGGCCACACAGATACGCAGTATTTT
11 TRBJ2-3 TRBV9 . . CASSVKGTQYF TGTGCCAGCAGCGTAAAGGGTACGCAGTATTTT
12 TRBJ2-2 TRBV5-1 . . CASSLSTGELFF TGCGCCAGCAGCTTGTCGACCGGGGAGCTGTTTTTT
16 TRBJ2-7 TRBV25-1 . . CASSDHRGLGESEQYF TGTGCCAGCAGTGATCACCGCGGACTGGGTGAAAGCGAGCAGTACTTC
13 TRBJ2-7 TRBV7-9 TRBD1 . CASSTDRGHEQYF TGTGCCAGCAGCACGGACAGGGGTCACGAGCAGTACTTC
12 TRBJ1-3 TRBV19 . . CASSIDENTIYF TGTGCCAGTAGTATAGACGAAAACACCATATATTTT
15 TRBJ2-3 TRBV6-5 TRBD2 . CASSYTSGRGNTQYF TGTGCCAGCAGTTATACTAGCGGGAGAGGGAATACGCAGTATTTT
14 TRBJ1-1 TRBV6-2/TRBV6-3 . few CASSGFSEGTEAFF TGTGCCAGCAGTGGCTTCTCTGAAGGCACTGAAGCTTTCTTT
13 TRBJ2-1 TRBV4-3 . . CASRGGRWSEQFF TGCGCCAGCAGAGGAGGGCGGTGGAGTGAGCAGTTCTTC
15 TRBJ2-2 TRBV4-2 . . CASSQDGGPRRELFF TGTGCCAGCAGCCAAGATGGCGGGCCGAGACGGGAGCTGTTTTTT
13 TRBJ2-4 TRBV6-2/TRBV6-3 . . CASSSFPGSPPSF TGTGCCAGCAGTTCATTCCCCGGGAGTCCCCCCAGCTTC
13 TRBJ2-1 TRBV27 TRBD1 . CASRQGAYNEQFF TGTGCCAGCAGACAGGGGGCCTACAATGAGCAGTTCTTC
14 TRBJ1-1 TRBV29-1 . once CSVSFRSLGTEAFF TGCAGCGTTTCATTCAGGAGCTTGGGCACTGAAGCTTTCTTT
16 TRBJ1-5 TRBV6-2/TRBV6-3 TRBD1 . CASSYFRDRGDQPQHF TGTGCCAGCAGTTACTTCCGGGACAGGGGGGATCAGCCCCAGCATTTT
13 TRBJ2-5 TRBV6-5 . . CASSWGTGETQYF TGTGCCAGCAGTTGGGGCACTGGGGAGACCCAGTACTTC
12 TRBJ2-3 TRBV6-2/TRBV6-3 . . CASSWGLDTQYF TGTGCCAGCAGTTGGGGGCTGGATACGCAGTATTTT
15 TRBJ2-7 TRBV5-1 TRBD1 . CASSHGTGGPYEQYF TGCGCCAGCAGCCACGGGACAGGGGGCCCCTACGAGCAGTACTTC
17 TRBJ1-2 TRBV13 . few CASSLAGDVLPHYGYTF TGTGCCAGCAGCTTAGCGGGGGACGTTCTTCCCCACTATGGCTACACCTTC
14 TRBJ2-7 TRBV18 TRBD1 . CASSPLDRAYEQYF TGTGCCAGCTCACCTTTAGACAGGGCCTACGAGCAGTACTTC
16 TRBJ2-7 TRBV11-2 TRBD1 . CASSFAGWDSAYEQYF TGTGCCAGCAGCTTCGCAGGCTGGGACAGTGCCTACGAGCAGTACTTC
11 TRBJ2-7 TRBV7-9 . . CASSLHREQYF TGTGCCAGCAGCCTCCACAGGGAGCAGTACTTC
15 TRBJ1-2 TRBV4-3 . . CASSQGTTDIYGYTF TGCGCCAGCAGCCAAGGCACGACTGACATATATGGCTACACCTTC
15 TRBJ1-5 TRBV6-5 TRBD1 once CASSFDRGSNQPQHF TGTGCCAGCAGTTTTGACAGGGGTAGCAATCAGCCCCAGCATTTT
16 TRBJ1-4 TRBV7-9 TRBD1 . CASSLALGQGNEKLFF TGTGCCAGCAGCTTAGCTTTGGGACAGGGGAATGAAAAACTGTTTTTT
15 TRBJ2-5 TRBV6-4 TRBD2 few CASSVLAGGQETQYF TGTGCCAGCAGTGTACTAGCGGGGGGTCAAGAGACCCAGTACTTC
14 TRBJ1-3 TRBV11-2 . . CASSLTQGFDTIYF TGTGCCAGCAGCTTAACTCAGGGGTTCGACACCATATATTTT
15 TRBJ2-1 TRBV5-6 . . CASSLVVDRHRRGFF TGTGCCAGCAGCTTGGTCGTGGACAGACACCGGAGGGGGTTCTTC
14 TRBJ2-7 TRBV7-8 TRBD1 . CASRYQNDRGEQYF TGTGCCAGCAGGTACCAAAACGACAGGGGCGAGCAGTACTTC
15 TRBJ2-7 TRBV6-2/TRBV6-3 TRBD2 . CASSYSTSGSYEQYF TGTGCCAGCAGTTACTCGACTAGCGGCTCCTACGAGCAGTACTTC
16 TRBJ2-2 TRBV9 . . CASSVRPTVNTGELFF TGTGCCAGCAGCGTGAGACCGACAGTTAACACCGGGGAGCTGTTTTTT
16 TRBJ1-5 TRBV19 TRBD1 . CASDRRDRGSNQPQHF TGTGCCAGCGATAGACGGGACAGGGGAAGCAATCAGCCCCAGCATTTT
15 TRBJ1-1 TRBV29-1 . . CSVEVGRAVNTEAFF TGCAGCGTTGAAGTGGGGAGGGCGGTGAACACTGAAGCTTTCTTT